A single T cell receptor beta chain is shown here with its context. With V trimmed by 0 bases and J by 7 bases, 8 bases remained unmatched. The germline CDR1 and CDR2 sequences are SGHRS and YFSETQ. The CDR3 runs 15 residues. The entry originates in a study of blood T cell repertoires in COVID-19. Generated by immunoSEQ multiplex PCR, the TCRdb table keeps only in-frame clones and is missing some. This table has over 250,000 clones, 75% to 90% appearing once. The TCR sequence derives from a woman aged 70-85 years with COVID-19, enrolled during active disease. V usage is TRBV5-1 and J usage is TRBJ2-7, with 9 bases fitting TRBD2. The sample taken for sequencing was peripheral blood. This CDR3 is CASSLEAGGPQEQYF. Written as DNA, the CDR3 is TGCGCCAGCAGCTTGGAGGCGGGGGGGCCGCAGGAGCAGTACTTC.